This T cell receptor (beta chain) was profiled in a study of blood T cell repertoires in COVID-19. Study information: From the United States, Italy and Spain came samples of acute and convalescent COVID-19.

The V gene's germline CDR1 is SEHNR and CDR2 FQNEAQ (reference sequence). Unmatched junction bases numbered 16, after V lost 7 bases and J lost 11 bases. The CDR3 sequence is 16 residues long. Using immunoSEQ multiplex PCR, the repertoire was profiled, and TCRdb retains in-frame clones only, with some absent. This table holds roughly 49,000 clones, roughly two thirds found once. The source of this sequence is a woman between 65 and 79 years old with acute or convalescent COVID-19. J is TRBJ2-1 and V is TRBV7-9, with 11 bases fitting TRBD2. The sequenced sample was peripheral blood. Here the CDR3 reads CASTLDLFLAGGKQFF. The CDR3 DNA is TGTGCCAGCACCCTCGACCTATTTCTAGCGGGAGGTAAGCAGTTCTTC. The variable domain in full, completed from reference TRBV7-9 and TRBJ2-1, reads DTGVSQNPRHKITKRGQNVTFRCDPISEHNRLYWYRQTLGQGPEFLTYFQNEAQLEKSRLLSDRFSAERPKGSFSTLEIQRTEQGDSAMYLCASTLDLFLAGGKQFFGPGTRLTVL.